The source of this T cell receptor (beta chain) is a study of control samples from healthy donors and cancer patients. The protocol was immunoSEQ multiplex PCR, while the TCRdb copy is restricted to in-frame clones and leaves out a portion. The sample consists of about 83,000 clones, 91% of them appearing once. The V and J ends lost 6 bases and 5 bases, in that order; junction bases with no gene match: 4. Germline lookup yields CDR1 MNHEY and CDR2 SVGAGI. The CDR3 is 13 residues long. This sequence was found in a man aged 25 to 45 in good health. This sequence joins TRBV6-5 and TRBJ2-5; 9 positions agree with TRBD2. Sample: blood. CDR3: CASSQRGAETQYF. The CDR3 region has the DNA TGTGCCAGCAGCCAGCGGGGGGCGGAGACCCAGTACTTC.